These 21 T cell receptor beta chains were sequenced from one sample in a study of cytomegalovirus exposure and HLA in healthy donors. The PCR had 60 Vbeta and 13 Jbeta primers. TCRdb's table, derived via immunoSEQ multiplex PCR, lists solely in-frame clones and lacks some. The table records about 190,000 clones, 80% to 90% of them present only once. Input material: PBMCs. The source is a man aged 25 to 45 in good health and CMV-seronegative.

The genes are TRBV18 and TRBJ2-7; TRBD2 is a possible D gene (5 bases). CDR1 is KGHSH and CDR2 is LQKENI in the germline V gene. This CDR3 region has 16 residues. Deletions cut 0 bases from V and 2 bases from J, with 14 bases between. This CDR3 is CASSPPSTGEAYEQYF. CDR3 coding DNA: TGTGCCAGCTCACCACCGTCTACCGGGGAAGCCTACGAGCAGTACTTC.

This CDR3 reads CASSYSGQGSSPLHF. The CDR3 region has the DNA TGTGCCAGCAGTTACTCGGGACAGGGGAGTTCACCCCTCCACTTT. The V and J genes are TRBV6-6 and TRBJ1-6; TRBD1 aligns across 10 bases. Germline CDR1 is MNHNY and CDR2 is SVGAGI (reference sequence). CDR3 size: 15 residues. V was pared by 0 bases and J by 9 bases, with 2 bases of the junction left unmatched.

This clone was seen a single time. The DNA for the CDR3 is TGTGCCAGCAGGGGACAGGAAGAGACCCAGTACTTC. Encoded protein: CASRGQEETQYF. This chain uses TRBV2 with TRBJ2-5; 8 nucleotides line up with TRBD1. The germline gives CDR1 SNHLY, CDR2 FYNNEI. With V trimmed by 6 bases and J by 3 bases, 0 bases remained unmatched. The CDR3 extends over 12 amino acids.

V is TRBV6-5 and J is TRBJ1-4, with 7 positions matching TRBD1. The germline CDR1 and CDR2 sequences are MNHEY and SVGAGI. The CDR3 is 14 amino acids. V lost 2 bases to trimming and J lost 8 bases; unmatched junction nucleotides: 5. CDR3 in amino acids: CASSYDRVGEKLFF. DNA of the CDR3: TGTGCCAGCAGTTACGACAGGGTGGGAGAAAAACTGTTTTTT.

This clone was found a few times. The chain employs TRBV6-5 and TRBJ2-7, with D unresolved. The CDR3 spans 13 residues. V was cut by 0 bases and J by 5 bases, with 8 bases left in between. CDR1 and CDR2 (germline): MNHEY, SVGAGI. CDR3 DNA sequence: TGTGCCAGCAGTTACTCAGGAGTCCACGAGCAGTACTTC. Translating gives CASSYSGVHEQYF.

The chain uses TRBV29-1 and TRBJ1-5, with 9 bases matching TRBD1. After removal of 4 bases from V and 4 bases from J, the junction contained 5 bases not matched to a gene. In germline, CDR1 is SQVTM, CDR2 ANQGSEA. The CDR3 is 14 amino acids. In DNA form, the CDR3 reads TGCAGCGTTGCCGCGGGACAGGGTAATCAGCCCCAGCATTTT. It codes for CSVAAGQGNQPQHF.

V gene TRBV5-1 combines with J gene TRBJ2-7; unclear D gene. V lost 4 bases and J 4 bases, leaving 18 bases between the germline ends. The CDR3 spans 15 residues. Germline values: CDR1 SGHRS, CDR2 YFSETQ. Here the CDR3 DNA reads TGCGCCAGCAGCCCCGAAGCCCTACGCCTGTACGAGCAGTACTTC. Amino acids: CASSPEALRLYEQYF.

The J gene is TRBJ1-2, the V gene TRBV28, with 7 nucleotides matching TRBD1. After removal of 3 bases from V and 3 bases from J, the junction contained 4 bases not matched to a gene. CDR1 MDHEN and CDR2 SYDVKM come from the germline V gene. CDR3 length: 14 amino acids. In DNA, the CDR3 is TGTGCCAGCAGTTTCCCAGACAGGGACTATGGCTACACCTTC. This translates into CASSFPDRDYGYTF.

The J gene is TRBJ2-3, the V gene TRBV4-1, with D hard to call. Trimming stripped 0 bases from V and 1 base from J, with 8 bases between. The CDR3 is 15 amino acids. In germline, CDR1 is MGHRA, CDR2 YSYEKL. The CDR3 region has the DNA TGCGCCAGCAGCCAAGAGACATTCCGCACAGATACGCAGTATTTT. Amino acid sequence: CASSQETFRTDTQYF.

This clone was seen only once. The chain couples TRBV18 to TRBJ2-7; a weak D match, TRBD2 (6 bases). There are 13 residues in the CDR3. Trimming took off 8 bases at V and 2 bases at J, with 13 bases between the two ends. The germline CDR1 and CDR2 sequences are KGHSH and LQKENI. CDR3: CASGGTVAYEQYF. For the CDR3, the DNA is TGTGCCAGCGGCGGGACGGTTGCCTACGAGCAGTACTTC. The entire variable domain, with the rest obtained from reference TRBV18 and TRBJ2-7, is as follows: NAGVMQNPRHLVRRRGQEARLRCSPMKGHSHVYWYRQLPEEGLKFMVYLQKENIIDESGMPKERFSAEFPKEGPSILRIQQVVRGDSAAYFCASGGTVAYEQYFGPGTRLTVT.

The V gene is TRBV29-1, the J gene TRBJ2-7, with D perhaps matching TRBD1 (6 bases). CDR1 SQVTM and CDR2 ANQGSEA come from the germline V gene. Trimming stripped 0 bases from V and 0 bases from J, with 9 bases between. The CDR3 has 14 residues. The CDR3 loop reads CSVEERGSSYEQYF. CDR3 in DNA: TGCAGCGTTGAAGAAAGGGGGAGCTCCTACGAGCAGTACTTC.

The chain recombines TRBV19 with TRBJ2-3; tentatively, D is TRBD1 (6 bases). The CDR3 has 14 amino acids. V was pared by 9 bases and J by 0 bases, with 13 bases between. Germline loops: CDR1 LNHDA, CDR2 SQIVND (reference sequence). CDR3: CASGPGVSTDTQYF. In DNA form, the CDR3 reads TGTGCCAGCGGGCCAGGGGTTAGCACAGATACGCAGTATTTT.

The rearrangement uses TRBV5-1 and TRBJ2-3; the match to TRBD2 covers 8 bases. CDR1 and CDR2 from the germline V gene are SGHRS and YFSETQ. V dropped 4 bases and J dropped 6; count of bases not matched to a gene: 4. This CDR3 has 13 amino acids. As DNA, the CDR3 is TGCGCCAGCAGCCGGGGGGGCGCGGATACGCAGTATTTT. It codes for CASSRGGADTQYF.

The CDR3 region is CASSVGAGEETQYF. In DNA, the CDR3 is TGTGCCAGCAGCGTAGGAGCGGGGGAAGAGACCCAGTACTTC. V and J are TRBV9 and TRBJ2-5; 8 nucleotides agree with TRBD2. Germline V gene lookup returns CDR1 SGDLS and CDR2 YYNGEE. The CDR3 is 14 residues long. V shed 0 bases and J 3 bases; nucleotides not matched to a gene: 1.

V and J are TRBV19 and TRBJ1-4; D might be TRBD1 (5 bases). Trimming removed 7 bases at V and 2 bases at J, with 14 bases between. In germline, CDR1 is LNHDA, CDR2 SQIVND (reference sequence). This CDR3 contains 15 residues. As DNA, the CDR3 is TGTGCCAGTACAGGCAGGGCGCGGACTAATGAAAAACTGTTTTTT. It translates to CASTGRARTNEKLFF.

The rearrangement joins TRBV19 to TRBJ2-2; tentative D call: TRBD2 (6 bases). Germline V lookup: CDR1 LNHDA, CDR2 SQIVND (reference sequence). CDR3 length equals 15 residues. V was cut by 3 bases and J by 6 bases, with 14 bases left in between. The CDR3 DNA follows: TGTGCCAGTAGTATGGGCGGGAAGTTGTCCGGGGAGCTGTTTTTT. Translating gives CASSMGGKLSGELFF.

V gene TRBV5-6 combines with J gene TRBJ1-2; 7 bases line up with TRBD1. Germline trimming cut 0 bases from V and 2 bases from J; bases unmatched to any gene: 7. CDR3 size: 16 residues. Per the germline V gene, CDR1 is SGHDT and CDR2 is YYEEEE. CDR3 in amino acids: CASSLVGAQGNYGYTF. The CDR3 nucleotides read TGTGCCAGCAGCTTGGTGGGGGCACAGGGGAACTATGGCTACACCTTC.

This chain connects TRBV18 to TRBJ2-7; TRBD2 matches 8 bases. The germline gives CDR1 KGHSH, CDR2 LQKENI. The J segment lost 6 bases and the V segment lost 9 bases, leaving 10 bases of the junction unmatched. This CDR3 has 13 residues. The CDR3 protein is CASSGTSFVEQYF. As DNA, the CDR3 is TGTGCCAGTTCCGGGACTAGTTTTGTCGAGCAGTACTTC.

Remarks on this clone: One end of the junction does not line up with germline, which may come from a read error. V gene TRBV7-9 combines with J gene TRBJ2-5; the match to TRBD1 covers 8 bases. This CDR3 comprises 17 residues. In germline, CDR1 is SEHNR, CDR2 FQNEAQ (reference sequence). CDR3 sequence reads: CSSSKTPGGPYQETQYF. CDR3 DNA sequence: TGTTCCAGCAGTAAAACACCAGGGGGCCCGTACCAAGAGACCCAGTACTTC.

CDR3 nucleotide sequence: TGTGCCATCAGCCCACAGGGTACGAGCTCCTACAATGAGCAGTTCTTC. It codes for CAISPQGTSSYNEQFF. This chain uses TRBV10-3 with TRBJ2-1, with D possibly being TRBD1 (6 bases). V was trimmed by 6 bases and J by 0 bases, leaving 15 bases between them. CDR1 and CDR2 (germline): ENHRY, SYGVKD. The CDR3 loop spans 16 amino acids.

This chain links TRBV5-1 with TRBJ1-2, with a tentative D call TRBD1 (6 bases). Germline V gene lookup returns CDR1 SGHRS and CDR2 YFSETQ. The CDR3 runs 14 residues. The ends were cut back, 4 bases at V and 0 bases at J, with 10 bases in the middle. The DNA of the CDR3 is TGCGCCAGCAGCACTGGACAGCCTAACTATGGCTACACCTTC. It encodes CASSTGQPNYGYTF.